These 20 T cell receptor beta chains were all obtained from the same sample, sequenced in a study of blood T cell repertoires in COVID-19. Using immunoSEQ multiplex PCR, the repertoire was profiled, and TCRdb retains in-frame clones only, with some absent. The sample has about 230,000 clones; roughly 88% are singletons. The sequencing sample was made of peripheral blood. These receptor sequences come from a man between 35 and 55 years old who had recovered from COVID-19.

The chain combines TRBV7-6 with TRBJ2-5; possible D gene TRBD1, 6 bases. Trimming cost V 5 bases and J 4 bases, with 11 bases left between them. CDR1 is SGHVS, CDR2 FNYEAQ, per germline. The CDR3 consists of 13 residues. CDR3 amino acids: CASSPARGETQYF. For the CDR3, the DNA is TGTGCCAGCAGCCCAGCCAGGGGAGAGACCCAGTACTTC.

This clone was counted once. The V call is TRBV7-9, the J call TRBJ2-7; tentatively, D is TRBD1 or TRBD2 (6 bases each). Trimming left V 5 bases short and J 2 bases short, with 16 bases between. This CDR3 has 15 residues. Germline lookup yields CDR1 SEHNR and CDR2 FQNEAQ (reference sequence). The CDR3 coding sequence is TGTGCCAGCAGCAGGGGGGCAGCTATCACCTACGAGCAGTACTTC. Protein: CASSRGAAITYEQYF.

The chain has TRBV9 and TRBJ2-7, with D uncertain. From germline, CDR1 is SGDLS and CDR2 YYNGEE. V was cut by 0 bases and J by 5 bases, with 12 bases left in between. This CDR3 contains 14 residues. The CDR3: CASSVDVLGDEQYF. The CDR3 nucleotides read TGTGCCAGCAGCGTAGACGTTTTGGGCGACGAGCAGTACTTC.

J is TRBJ1-2 and V is TRBV27, with 7 bases aligning to TRBD1. The CDR3 totals 13 residues. The ends lost 3 bases at V and 6 bases at J; junction bases unmatched: 4. Germline V lookup: CDR1 MNHEY, CDR2 SMNVEV (reference sequence). CDR3 nucleotide sequence: TGTGCCAGCAGTTTCCTAACAGGGGATGGCTACACCTTC. Protein product: CASSFLTGDGYTF.

This chain joins TRBV27 and TRBJ1-5; D is undetermined. The CDR3 loop spans 12 amino acids. The V gene's germline CDR1 is MNHEY and CDR2 SMNVEV (reference sequence). V was trimmed by 5 bases and J by 8 bases, leaving 10 bases between them. This CDR3 reads CASSRPGEPQHF. The CDR3 coding sequence is TGTGCCAGCAGTCGCCCCGGGGAGCCCCAGCATTTT.

The V call is TRBV30, the J call TRBJ1-1, with TRBD1 as a possible D gene (5 bases). The CDR3 loop spans 13 amino acids. CDR1 and CDR2 from the germline V gene are GTSNPN and SVGIG (reference sequence). The V and J ends lost 1 base and 1 base respectively, with 7 bases between them. The CDR3 reads CAWSAGANTEAFF. The CDR3 nucleotides are TGTGCCTGGAGTGCTGGGGCGAACACTGAAGCTTTCTTT. Combining the CDR3 with reference TRBV30 and TRBJ1-1 gives the whole variable domain SQTIHQWPATLVQPVGSPLSLECTVEGTSNPNLYWYRQAAGRGLQLLFYSVGIGQISSEVPQNLSASRPQDRQFILSSKKLLLSDSGFYLCAWSAGANTEAFFGQGTRLTVV.

The rearrangement links TRBV4-3 to TRBJ2-4; a possible D gene is TRBD2 (6 bases). Germline V gene lookup returns CDR1 LGHNA and CDR2 YSLEER. Trimming pared 1 base from V and 14 bases from J, leaving 18 bases between. The CDR3 length is 14 residues. The DNA of the CDR3 is TGCGCCAGCAGCCAAGTAGCAACCGGGGACTGGAAGTACTTC. Translation: CASSQVATGDWKYF.

The CDR3 coding sequence is TGTGCCAGCAGCCCGTTAAAGCGGCCCGAACGAGGAGGGGTTTCAGAGCAGTTCTTC. It translates to CASSPLKRPERGGVSEQFF. The J gene is TRBJ2-1, the V gene TRBV3-1 (or the pseudogene TRBV3-2); TRBD2 might be the D (6 bases). There are 19 residues in the CDR3. The ends were cut back, 4 bases at V and 10 bases at J, with 32 bases in the middle. Germline V gene sequence: CDR1 LGHDT, CDR2 YNNKEL (reference sequence).

This clone was observed a single time. The V call is TRBV29-1, the J call TRBJ2-1; TRBD2 agrees at 10 bases. Germline V gives CDR1 SQVTM, CDR2 ANQGSEA. The CDR3 has 16 residues. The V segment lost 6 bases and the J segment 0 bases; nucleotides outside the gene matches: 8. The CDR3 DNA follows: TGCAGCGTGGGTGGGGCTAGCGGGAGCTCCTACAATGAGCAGTTCTTC. This encodes CSVGGASGSSYNEQFF.

The V call is TRBV29-1, the J call TRBJ2-1; unclear D gene. V was trimmed by 4 bases and J by 3 bases, leaving 13 bases between them. Germline lookup yields CDR1 SQVTM and CDR2 ANQGSEA. The CDR3 totals 14 residues. CDR3 nucleotide sequence: TGCAGCGTTGTCGATAGCCCCCTCTACAATGAGCAGTTCTTC. This encodes CSVVDSPLYNEQFF.

This chain connects TRBV6-5 to TRBJ1-4; D is unclear. Between the trimmed V and J ends, which lost 6 bases and 7 bases, there was a span of 18 bases. The CDR3 is 15 residues long. CDR1 is MNHEY and CDR2 is SVGAGI in the germline V gene. CDR3 protein: CASRPPGVGSEKLFF. In nucleotides, the CDR3 is TGTGCCAGCAGACCACCGGGAGTAGGGAGTGAAAAACTGTTTTTT.

The rearrangement links TRBV4-1 to TRBJ1-2; TRBD1 is a possible D gene (6 bases). V lost 5 bases and J lost 3, with 22 bases in between. The CDR3 is 17 residues long. In germline, CDR1 is MGHRA, CDR2 YSYEKL. The CDR3 DNA reads TGCGCCAGCAGCTCACTAACGACAGGCCGAAATTACTATGGCTACACCTTC. This translates into CASSSLTTGRNYYGYTF.

In DNA form, the CDR3 reads TGTGCCAGCAGTTTTATTGGAAACACCATATATTTT. This sequence encodes CASSFIGNTIYF. The chain couples TRBV12-3 or TRBV12-4 to TRBJ1-3; D gene ambiguous. Trimming took 3 bases from V and 3 from J, leaving 3 bases between them. This CDR3 region has 12 residues.

Points on this clone: One end of the junction is discordant with germline, which a read error may explain. The chain carries TRBV19 and TRBJ2-7; 9 nucleotides align to TRBD1. Germline CDR1 LNHDA, CDR2 SQIVND (reference sequence). The CDR3 covers 15 residues. CDR3 protein: CASSSRTGGSNEQYF. The CDR3 DNA follows: TGTGCCAGTAGTAGCCGAACAGGGGGCTCCAACGAGCAGTACTTC.

This clone occurred a few times. The gene calls are TRBV21-1 and TRBJ2-1; the table's D call of TRBD2 was not tested on the DNA. TRBV21-1 is a recognized pseudogene. The CDR3 spans 19 residues. As DNA, the CDR3 is TGTGCCAGCAGCAAAAAGCCCCGGGAGGGGGGCGAGGGGGACAATGAGCAGTTCTTC. This sequence encodes CASSKKPREGGEGDNEQFF.

This chain uses TRBV7-2 with TRBJ2-3; 11 bases map to TRBD2. The CDR3 extends over 18 amino acids. Per germline, CDR1 SGHTA and CDR2 FQGNSA. J was trimmed by 0 bases and V by 0 bases; bases with no gene match: 5. CDR3 in DNA: TGTGCCAGCAGCTTAGCGGGGACTAGCGGACTTAGCACAGATACGCAGTATTTT. Translation gives CASSLAGTSGLSTDTQYF.

The chain links TRBV9 to TRBJ2-3, with D maybe TRBD1 (6 bases). The CDR3 length is 21 residues. V gave up 0 bases and J gave up 4 bases, with 30 bases separating them. From germline, CDR1 is SGDLS and CDR2 YYNGEE. The CDR3 sequence is CASSVESLGQAEDRWADTQYF. CDR3 coding DNA: TGTGCCAGCAGCGTAGAGTCCCTTGGGCAGGCGGAGGACAGATGGGCAGATACGCAGTATTTT.

This clone was observed a few times. The chain carries TRBV7-8 and TRBJ2-2, with D uncertain. The V gene lost 0 bases and the J gene lost 6 bases, with 17 bases spanning the gap. Germline V gene lookup returns CDR1 SGHVS and CDR2 FQNEAQ. The CDR3 covers 17 residues. The CDR3: CASSLAPWRFRAGELFF. In DNA, the CDR3 is TGTGCCAGCAGCTTAGCTCCCTGGCGGTTTCGGGCCGGGGAGCTGTTTTTT.

V usage is TRBV30 and J usage is TRBJ1-1, with no clear D. Trimming removed 2 bases from V and 10 bases from J, with 11 bases in between. CDR1 is GTSNPN and CDR2 is SVGIG in the germline V gene (reference sequence). The length of the CDR3 is 11 residues. CDR3 sequence: CAWSNGVGAFF. The DNA of the CDR3 is TGTGCCTGGAGTAACGGGGTAGGAGCTTTCTTT.

The chain uses TRBV12-3 or TRBV12-4 and TRBJ1-3; D uncertain. Trimming shortened V by 6 bases and J by 5 bases, and 8 bases separated the two germline ends. This CDR3 contains 12 residues. CDR3 loop: CASSPTRNTIYF. CDR3 DNA: TGTGCCAGCAGCCCAACAAGAAACACCATATATTTT.